These 3 T cell receptor beta chains were sequenced from one sample in a study. One entry per CDR3 protein, called by TCRdb with MiXCR from the 5' RACE reads. The sample lists 25,000 to 40,000 distinct CDR3 sequences, approximately 25% occurring once. The sample consisted of memory CD4+ T cells sorted from blood. Stated subset: memory CD4+ T cells, CD4+CD45RO+CD25-. Receptors originate from a female donor with breast cancer.

The chain uses TRBV20-1 and TRBJ1-4; D gene ambiguous. Germline CDR1 reads DFQATT; CDR2 reads SNEGSKA (reference sequence). Trimming shortened V by 3 bases and J by 8 bases, and 10 bases separated the two germline ends. The CDR3 runs 12 residues. The CDR3 here is CSASGPLEKLFF. The CDR3 DNA follows: TGCAGTGCTAGCGGCCCTCTGGAAAAACTGTTTTTT.

About this clonotype: This sequence may be a read error, since a much larger clone differs from it by one base. The CDR3: CAGSQDPGGDQETQYF. The DNA for the CDR3 is TGCGCCGGCAGCCAAGATCCAGGGGGGGACCAAGAGACCCAGTACTTC. This chain uses TRBV4-1 with TRBJ2-5; possibly TRBD1 or TRBD2 for D (7 bases each). Germline loops: CDR1 MGHRA, CDR2 YSYEKL. The CDR3 is 16 amino acids.

This clonotype showed up just a few times. The chain carries TRBV29-1 and TRBJ2-7, with 9 bases lining up with TRBD1. Per the germline V gene, CDR1 is SQVTM and CDR2 is ANQGSEA. This CDR3 spans 13 amino acids. Trimming at V came to 5 bases and at J to 3 bases, leaving 5 bases not matched to a gene. CDR3 coding DNA: TGCAGCGTTTCCGGGACAGGGCTCTACGAGCAGTACTTC. Its translation is CSVSGTGLYEQYF.